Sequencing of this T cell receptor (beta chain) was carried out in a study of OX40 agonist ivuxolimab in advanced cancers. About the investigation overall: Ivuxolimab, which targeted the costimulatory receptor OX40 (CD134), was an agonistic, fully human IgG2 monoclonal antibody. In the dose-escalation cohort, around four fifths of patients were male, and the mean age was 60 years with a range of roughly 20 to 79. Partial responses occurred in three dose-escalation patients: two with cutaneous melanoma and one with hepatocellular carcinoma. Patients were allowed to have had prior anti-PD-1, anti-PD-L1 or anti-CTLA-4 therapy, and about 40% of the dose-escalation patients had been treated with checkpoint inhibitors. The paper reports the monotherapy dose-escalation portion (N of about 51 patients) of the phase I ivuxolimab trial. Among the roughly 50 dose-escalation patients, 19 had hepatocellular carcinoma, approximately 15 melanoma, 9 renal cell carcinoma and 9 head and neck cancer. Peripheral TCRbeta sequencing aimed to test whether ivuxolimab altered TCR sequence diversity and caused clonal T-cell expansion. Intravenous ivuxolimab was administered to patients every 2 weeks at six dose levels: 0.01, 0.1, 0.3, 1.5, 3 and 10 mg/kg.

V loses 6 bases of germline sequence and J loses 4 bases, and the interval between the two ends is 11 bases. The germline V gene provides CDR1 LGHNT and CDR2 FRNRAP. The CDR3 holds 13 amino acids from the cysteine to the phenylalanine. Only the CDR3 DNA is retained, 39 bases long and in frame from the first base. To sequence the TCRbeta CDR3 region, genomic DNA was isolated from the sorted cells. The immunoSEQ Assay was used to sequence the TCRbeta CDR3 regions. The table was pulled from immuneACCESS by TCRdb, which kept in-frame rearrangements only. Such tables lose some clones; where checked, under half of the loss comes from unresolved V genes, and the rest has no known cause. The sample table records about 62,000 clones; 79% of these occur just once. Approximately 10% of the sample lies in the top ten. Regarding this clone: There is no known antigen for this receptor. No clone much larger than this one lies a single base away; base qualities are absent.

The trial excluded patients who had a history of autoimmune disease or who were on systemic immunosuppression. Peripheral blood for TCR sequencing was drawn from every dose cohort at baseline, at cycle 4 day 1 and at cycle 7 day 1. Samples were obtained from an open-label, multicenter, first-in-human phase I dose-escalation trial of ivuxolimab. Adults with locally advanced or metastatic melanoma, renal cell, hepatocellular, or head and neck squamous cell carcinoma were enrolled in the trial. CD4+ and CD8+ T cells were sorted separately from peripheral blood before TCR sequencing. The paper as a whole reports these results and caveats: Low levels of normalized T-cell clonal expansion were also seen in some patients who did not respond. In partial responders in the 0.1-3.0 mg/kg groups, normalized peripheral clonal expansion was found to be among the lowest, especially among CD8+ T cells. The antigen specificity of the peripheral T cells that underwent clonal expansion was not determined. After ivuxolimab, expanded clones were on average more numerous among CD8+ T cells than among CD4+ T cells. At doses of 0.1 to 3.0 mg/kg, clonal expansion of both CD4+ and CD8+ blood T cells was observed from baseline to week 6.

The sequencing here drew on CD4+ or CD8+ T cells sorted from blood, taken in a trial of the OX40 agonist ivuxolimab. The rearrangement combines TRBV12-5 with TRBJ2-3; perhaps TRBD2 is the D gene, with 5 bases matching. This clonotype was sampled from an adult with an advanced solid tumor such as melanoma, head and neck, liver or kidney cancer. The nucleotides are TGTGCTAGTGGCGAACTAGGGTCAGATACGCAGTATTTT. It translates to CASGELGSDTQYF.